The text below deals with one T cell receptor beta chain. Antigen: not known. PCR employed 60 Vbeta and 13 Jbeta primers. Repertoires were generated with immunoSEQ multiplex PCR, while TCRdb's copy carries only in-frame clones and drops some. Of around 150,000 clones listed, 84% are singletons. These data are taken from a study of cytomegalovirus exposure and HLA in healthy donors. Whole-study context: Samples from HLA-typed donors yielded about 85 million unique TCRs in an early data release. When fewer than 500 donors were genotyped, approximately 81% of them were found to fall in the Caucasian-associated ancestry cluster.

The CDR3 has 13 residues. The V gene's germline CDR1 is GTSNPN and CDR2 SVGIG (reference sequence). The germline V and J ends were trimmed by 4 bases and 1 base, with 10 bases remaining between them. Study results and caveats: According to an earlier analysis, most TCR beta V segments yielded productive rearrangements about 87% or about 30% of the time. CMV serostatus alone was available as immune exposure information.

This TCR was sampled from a man aged 18-30 years in good health and CMV-seronegative. Sequencing was performed on PBMCs. The chain couples TRBV30 to TRBJ1-1; the D gene is possibly TRBD1 (5 bases). The CDR3 nucleotides read TGTGCCTGGAAAGGGGTTTCGAACACTGAAGCTTTCTTT. It yields the protein CAWKGVSNTEAFF.